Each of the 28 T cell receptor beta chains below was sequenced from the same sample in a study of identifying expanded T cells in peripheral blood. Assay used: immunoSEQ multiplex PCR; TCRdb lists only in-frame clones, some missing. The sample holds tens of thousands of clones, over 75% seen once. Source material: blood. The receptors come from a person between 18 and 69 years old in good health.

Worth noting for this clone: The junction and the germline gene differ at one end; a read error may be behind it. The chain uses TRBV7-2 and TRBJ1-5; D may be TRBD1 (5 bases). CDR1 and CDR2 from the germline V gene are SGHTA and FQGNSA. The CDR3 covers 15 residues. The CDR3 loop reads CASSLGGAGNQPQRF. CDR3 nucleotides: TGTGCCAGCAGCTTAGGAGGGGCCGGCAATCAGCCCCAGCGTTTT.

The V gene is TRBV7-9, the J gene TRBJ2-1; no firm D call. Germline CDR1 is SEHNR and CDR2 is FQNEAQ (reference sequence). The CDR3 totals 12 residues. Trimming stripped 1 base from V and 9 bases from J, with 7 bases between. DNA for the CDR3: TGTGCCAGCAGCTTAGAGATAGGTGAGCAGTTCTTC. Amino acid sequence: CASSLEIGEQFF.

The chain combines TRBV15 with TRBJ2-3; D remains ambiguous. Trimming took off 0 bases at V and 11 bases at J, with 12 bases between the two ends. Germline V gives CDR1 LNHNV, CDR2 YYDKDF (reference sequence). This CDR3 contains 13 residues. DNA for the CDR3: TGTGCCACCAGCAGAGATCGTATGGGGATGCAGTATTTT. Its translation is CATSRDRMGMQYF.

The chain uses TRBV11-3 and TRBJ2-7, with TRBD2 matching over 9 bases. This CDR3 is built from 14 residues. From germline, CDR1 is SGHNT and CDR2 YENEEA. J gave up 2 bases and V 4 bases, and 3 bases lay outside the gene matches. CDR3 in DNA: TGTGCCAGCAGCTCCAGCGGGGGGCCCTACGAGCAGTACTTC. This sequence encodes CASSSSGGPYEQYF.

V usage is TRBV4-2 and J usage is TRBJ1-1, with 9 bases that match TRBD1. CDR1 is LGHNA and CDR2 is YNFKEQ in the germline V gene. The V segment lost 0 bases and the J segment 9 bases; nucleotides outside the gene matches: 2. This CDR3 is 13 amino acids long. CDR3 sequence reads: CASSQDGQGKAFF. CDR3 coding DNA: TGTGCCAGCAGCCAAGATGGACAGGGGAAAGCTTTCTTT.

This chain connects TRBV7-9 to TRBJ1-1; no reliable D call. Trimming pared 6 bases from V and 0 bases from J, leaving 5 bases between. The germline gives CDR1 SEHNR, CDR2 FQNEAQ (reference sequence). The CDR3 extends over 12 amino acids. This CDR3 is CASSRLNTEAFF. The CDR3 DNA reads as TGTGCCAGCAGTCGGTTGAACACTGAAGCTTTCTTT.

The chain's CDR3 is CASIPRQGLTTGELFF. The CDR3 nucleotides are TGTGCCAGTATTCCCCGACAGGGACTTACGACCGGGGAGCTGTTTTTT. This chain uses TRBV19 with TRBJ2-2, with D tentatively TRBD1 (7 bases). CDR1 and CDR2 (germline): LNHDA, SQIVND (reference sequence). Trimming shortened V by 7 bases and J by 5 bases, and 20 bases separated the two germline ends. This CDR3 has 16 residues.

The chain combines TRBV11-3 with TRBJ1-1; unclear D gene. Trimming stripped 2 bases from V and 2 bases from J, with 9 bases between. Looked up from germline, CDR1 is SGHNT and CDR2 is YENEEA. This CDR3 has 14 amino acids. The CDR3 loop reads CASSLYTDNTEAFF. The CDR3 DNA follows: TGTGCCAGCAGCTTATACACAGATAACACTGAAGCTTTCTTT.

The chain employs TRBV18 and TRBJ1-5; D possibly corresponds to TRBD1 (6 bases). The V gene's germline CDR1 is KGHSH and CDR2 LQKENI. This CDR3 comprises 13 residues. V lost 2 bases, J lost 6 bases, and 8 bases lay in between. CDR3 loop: CASSPGGGQPQHF. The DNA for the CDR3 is TGTGCCAGCTCACCAGGGGGCGGTCAGCCCCAGCATTTT.

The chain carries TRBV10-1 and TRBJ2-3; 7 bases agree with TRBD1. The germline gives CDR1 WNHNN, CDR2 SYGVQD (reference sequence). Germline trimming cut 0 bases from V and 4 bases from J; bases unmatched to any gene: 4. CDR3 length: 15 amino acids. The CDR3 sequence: CASSESGGIADTQYF. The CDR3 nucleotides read TGCGCCAGCAGTGAGTCAGGGGGCATAGCAGATACGCAGTATTTT.

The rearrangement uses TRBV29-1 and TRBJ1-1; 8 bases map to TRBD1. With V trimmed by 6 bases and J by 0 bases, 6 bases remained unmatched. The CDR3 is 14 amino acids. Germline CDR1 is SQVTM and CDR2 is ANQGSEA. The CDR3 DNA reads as TGCAGCGTGCCGACAGGGGCCTTGAACACTGAAGCTTTCTTT. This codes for CSVPTGALNTEAFF.

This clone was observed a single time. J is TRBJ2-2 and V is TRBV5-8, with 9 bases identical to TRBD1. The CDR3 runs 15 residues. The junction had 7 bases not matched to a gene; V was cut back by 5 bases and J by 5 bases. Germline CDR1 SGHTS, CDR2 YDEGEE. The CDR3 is CASRRQGGDTGELFF. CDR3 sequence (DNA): TGTGCCAGCAGGCGACAGGGGGGAGATACCGGGGAGCTGTTTTTT.

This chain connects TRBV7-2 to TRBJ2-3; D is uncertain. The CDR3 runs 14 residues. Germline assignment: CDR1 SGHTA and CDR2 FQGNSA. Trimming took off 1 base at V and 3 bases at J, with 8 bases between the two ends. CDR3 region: CASSLVGRTDTQYF. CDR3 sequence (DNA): TGTGCCAGCAGCTTAGTCGGGCGGACAGATACGCAGTATTTT.

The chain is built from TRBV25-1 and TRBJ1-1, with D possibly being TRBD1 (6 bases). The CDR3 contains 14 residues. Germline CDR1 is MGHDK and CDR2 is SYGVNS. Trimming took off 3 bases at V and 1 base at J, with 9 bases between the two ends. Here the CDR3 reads CASSDWGQNTEAFF. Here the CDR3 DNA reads TGTGCCAGCAGTGATTGGGGACAGAACACTGAAGCTTTCTTT.

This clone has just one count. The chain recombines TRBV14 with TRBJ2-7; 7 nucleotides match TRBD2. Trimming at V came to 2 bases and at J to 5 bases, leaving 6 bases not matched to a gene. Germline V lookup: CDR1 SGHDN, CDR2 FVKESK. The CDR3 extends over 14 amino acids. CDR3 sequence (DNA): TGTGCCAGCAGCCAATGTCGGGGGGACCACGAGCAGTACGTC. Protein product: CASSQCRGDHEQYV.

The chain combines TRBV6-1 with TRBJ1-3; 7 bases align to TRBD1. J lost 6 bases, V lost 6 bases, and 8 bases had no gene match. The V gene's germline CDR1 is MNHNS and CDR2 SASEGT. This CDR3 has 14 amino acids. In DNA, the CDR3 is TGTGCCAGCAGGGATACAGGGGAGGTAAACACCATATATTTT. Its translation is CASRDTGEVNTIYF.

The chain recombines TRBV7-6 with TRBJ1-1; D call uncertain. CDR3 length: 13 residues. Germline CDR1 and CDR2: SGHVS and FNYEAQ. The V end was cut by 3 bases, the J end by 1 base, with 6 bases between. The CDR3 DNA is TGTGCCAGCAGCTTTTCAGAGAACACTGAAGCTTTCTTT. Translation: CASSFSENTEAFF.

CDR3 DNA sequence: TGTGCCAGCAGCTTGGTGGGGGACGAGCAGTACTTC. Its protein product is CASSLVGDEQYF. The chain has TRBV5-6 and TRBJ2-7, with D perhaps given as TRBD1 or TRBD2 (5 bases each). Germline CDR1 SGHDT, CDR2 YYEEEE. The CDR3 totals 12 residues. V gave up 0 bases and J gave up 5 bases, with 6 bases separating them.

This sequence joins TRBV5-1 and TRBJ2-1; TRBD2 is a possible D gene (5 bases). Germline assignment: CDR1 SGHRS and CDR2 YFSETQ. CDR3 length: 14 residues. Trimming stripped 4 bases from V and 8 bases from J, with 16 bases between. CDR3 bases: TGCGCCAGCAGCGACGGCCGGCGGGCGGATGAGCAGTTCTTC. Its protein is CASSDGRRADEQFF.

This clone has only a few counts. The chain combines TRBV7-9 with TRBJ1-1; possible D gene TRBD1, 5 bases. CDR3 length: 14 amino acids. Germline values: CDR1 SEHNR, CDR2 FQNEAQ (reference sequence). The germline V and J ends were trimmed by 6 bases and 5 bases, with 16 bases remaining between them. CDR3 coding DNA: TGTGCCAGCAGACAGGAACAAAGATGGACTGAAGCTTTCTTT. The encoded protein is CASRQEQRWTEAFF.

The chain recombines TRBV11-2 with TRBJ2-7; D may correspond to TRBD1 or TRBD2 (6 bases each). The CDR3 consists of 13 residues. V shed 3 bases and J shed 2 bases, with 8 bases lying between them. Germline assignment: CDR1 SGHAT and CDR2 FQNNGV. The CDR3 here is CASSLGGPYEQYV. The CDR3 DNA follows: TGTGCCAGCAGCTTGGGGGGCCCCTACGAGCAGTACGTC.

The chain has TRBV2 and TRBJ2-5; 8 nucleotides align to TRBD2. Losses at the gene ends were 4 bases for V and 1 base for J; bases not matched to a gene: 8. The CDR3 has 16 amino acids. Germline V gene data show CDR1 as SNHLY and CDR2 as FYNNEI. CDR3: CASSVSRLAIQETQYF. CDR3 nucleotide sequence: TGTGCCAGCAGTGTTTCAAGACTAGCGATCCAAGAGACCCAGTACTTC. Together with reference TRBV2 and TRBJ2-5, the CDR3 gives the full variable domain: EPEVTQTPSHQVTQMGQEVILRCVPISNHLYFYWYRQILGQKVEFLVSFYNNEISEKSEIFDDQFSVERPDGSNFTLKIRSTKLEDSAMYFCASSVSRLAIQETQYFGPGTRLLVL.

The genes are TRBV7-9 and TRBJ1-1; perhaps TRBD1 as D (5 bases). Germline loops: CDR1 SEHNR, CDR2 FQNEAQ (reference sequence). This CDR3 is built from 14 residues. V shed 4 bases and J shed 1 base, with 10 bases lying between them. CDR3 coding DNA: TGTGCCAGCAGCTCATCGGGGGGGAACACTGAAGCTTTCTTT. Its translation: CASSSSGGNTEAFF.

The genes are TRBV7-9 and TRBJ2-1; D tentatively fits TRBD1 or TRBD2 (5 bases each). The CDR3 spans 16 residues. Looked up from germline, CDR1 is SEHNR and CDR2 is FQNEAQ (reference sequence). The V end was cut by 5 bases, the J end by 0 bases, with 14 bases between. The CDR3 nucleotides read TGTGCCAGCAGCGCCCCGGGACGGAGCTCCTACAATGAGCAGTTCTTC. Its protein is CASSAPGRSSYNEQFF. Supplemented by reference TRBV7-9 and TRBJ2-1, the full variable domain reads DTGVSQNPRHKITKRGQNVTFRCDPISEHNRLYWYRQTLGQGPEFLTYFQNEAQLEKSRLLSDRFSAERPKGSFSTLEIQRTEQGDSAMYLCASSAPGRSSYNEQFFGPGTRLTVL.

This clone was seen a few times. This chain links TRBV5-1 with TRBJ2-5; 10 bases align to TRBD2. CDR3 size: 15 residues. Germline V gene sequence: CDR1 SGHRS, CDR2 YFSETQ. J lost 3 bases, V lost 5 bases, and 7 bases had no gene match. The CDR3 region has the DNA TGCGCCAGCAGGATGAGCGGGGGGGCGGAAGAGACCCAGTACTTC. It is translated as CASRMSGGAEETQYF.

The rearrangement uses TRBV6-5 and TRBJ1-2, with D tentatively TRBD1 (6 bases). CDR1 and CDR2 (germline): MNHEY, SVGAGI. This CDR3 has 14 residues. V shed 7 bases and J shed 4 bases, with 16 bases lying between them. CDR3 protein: CASMQGRNLYGYTF. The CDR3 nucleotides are TGTGCCAGCATGCAGGGGCGGAATCTCTATGGCTACACCTTC.

The CDR3 here is CASSLDRQVWTEAFF. The DNA of the CDR3 is TGTGCCAGCAGCTTAGATCGTCAGGTTTGGACTGAAGCTTTCTTT. The J gene is TRBJ1-1, the V gene TRBV11-3; D is undetermined. Trimming took off 0 bases at V and 5 bases at J, with 13 bases between the two ends. This CDR3 contains 15 residues. CDR1 SGHNT and CDR2 YENEEA come from the germline V gene.

The CDR3 DNA reads TGTGCCAGCACTTCTAGCGGGGGGGCCAGCGGGGAGCTGTTTTTT. Residues: CASTSSGGASGELFF. This chain uses TRBV6-1 with TRBJ2-2; TRBD2 aligns across 12 bases. J was trimmed by 7 bases and V by 7 bases; bases with no gene match: 7. Germline-derived CDR1 and CDR2 are MNHNS and SASEGT. The CDR3 runs 15 residues.